The 24 T cell receptor beta chains below come from one sample, sequenced in a study of response to subunit inactivated influenza vaccine. TCRdb reprocessed the RT-PCR reads via MiXCR and lists one record per CDR3 protein. Of 560,000 or so distinct CDR3 sequences listed, 6.5% to 8% are singletons. Source: PBMCs from blood, taken less than 30 months after vaccination. The receptors originated from a man between 45 and 75 years old who received an inactivated influenza vaccine.

This clonotype was found a few times. This chain connects TRBV5-4 to TRBJ2-6; TRBD1 or TRBD2 may be the D gene (6 bases each). V lost 4 bases to trimming and J lost 4 bases, with 12 bases between them. From germline, CDR1 is SGHNT and CDR2 YYREEE (reference sequence). This CDR3 is built from 15 residues. The CDR3 coding sequence is TGTGCCAGCAGCCCCGGGGGCCTGGGGGCCAACGTCCTGACTTTC. This sequence encodes CASSPGGLGANVLTF.

This clonotype was seen at least ten times. The rearrangement links TRBV7-9 to TRBJ2-1; the D is unclear. V lost 6 bases and J lost 0, with 12 bases in between. Germline V gene data show CDR1 as SEHNR and CDR2 as FQNEAQ (reference sequence). The CDR3 length is 15 residues. CDR3 bases: TGTGCCAGCAGGGCACAGTCTAGCTCCTACAATGAGCAGTTCTTC. Its translation: CASRAQSSSYNEQFF.

This clonotype was counted at least ten times. The chain carries TRBV5-1 and TRBJ2-6; D possibly corresponds to TRBD2 (5 bases). V was cut by 0 bases and J by 3 bases, with 19 bases left in between. The CDR3 length is 19 residues. Looked up from germline, CDR1 is SGHRS and CDR2 is YFSETQ. This CDR3 is CASSLAGYGDLGGANVLTF. As DNA, the CDR3 is TGCGCCAGCAGCTTGGCGGGGTATGGGGATCTTGGTGGGGCCAACGTCCTGACTTTC.

CDR3 sequence reads: CSVVRGEGLAGFEQYF. For the CDR3, the DNA is TGCAGCGTTGTGAGGGGTGAGGGACTAGCGGGCTTCGAGCAGTACTTC. V gene TRBV29-1 combines with J gene TRBJ2-7; TRBD2 matches 12 bases. Trimming took 4 bases from V and 6 from J; bases not matched to a gene: 13. Germline lookup yields CDR1 SQVTM and CDR2 ANQGSEA. The CDR3 contains 16 residues.

In DNA form, the CDR3 reads TGTGCCAGCAGCTTGATGGGAGGGGCCTACAATGAGCAGTTCTTC. Protein product: CASSLMGGAYNEQFF. This sequence joins TRBV5-6 and TRBJ2-1, with 7 bases lining up with TRBD2. The CDR3 is made up of 15 amino acids. Germline CDR1 SGHDT, CDR2 YYEEEE. V was pared by 1 base and J by 2 bases, with 3 bases of the junction left unmatched.

This clonotype was observed many times. The chain couples TRBV14 to TRBJ2-3; D remains ambiguous. The CDR3 spans 13 residues. CDR1 SGHDN and CDR2 FVKESK come from the germline V gene. V was clipped by 5 bases and J by 3 bases, with 9 bases between them. This chain's CDR3 is CASSSYATDTQYF. Here the CDR3 DNA reads TGTGCCAGCAGCAGTTACGCAACAGATACGCAGTATTTT. Variable domain in full (rest from reference TRBV14 and TRBJ2-3): EAGVTQFPSHSVIEKGQTVTLRCDPISGHDNLYWYRRVMGKEIKFLLHFVKESKQDESGMPNNRFLAERTGGTYSTLKVQPAELEDSGVYFCASSSYATDTQYFGPGTRLTVL.

The chain links TRBV4-2 to TRBJ2-7, with D unresolved. This CDR3 is 14 amino acids long. Germline loops: CDR1 LGHNA, CDR2 YNFKEQ. The germline V and J ends were trimmed by 2 bases and 3 bases, with 11 bases remaining between them. The chain's CDR3 is CASSQPILGYEQYF. In nucleotides, the CDR3 is TGTGCCAGCAGCCAACCTATTTTGGGCTACGAGCAGTACTTC.

The chain couples TRBV5-1 to TRBJ2-3, with D tentatively TRBD1 or TRBD2 (5 bases each). V shed 4 bases and J shed 0 bases, with 15 bases lying between them. The CDR3 has 16 amino acids. Looked up from germline, CDR1 is SGHRS and CDR2 is YFSETQ. The CDR3 protein is CASSQGRAASTDTQYF. CDR3 bases: TGCGCCAGCAGCCAGGGCCGAGCGGCTAGCACAGATACGCAGTATTTT. The variable domain in full, completed from reference TRBV5-1 and TRBJ2-3, reads KAGVTQTPRYLIKTRGQQVTLSCSPISGHRSVSWYQQTPGQGLQFLFEYFSETQRNKGNFPGRFSGRQFSNSRSEMNVSTLELGDSALYLCASSQGRAASTDTQYFGPGTRLTVL.

As concerns this clonotype: A much more abundant neighbour one base away suggests this may be a read error. The genes are TRBV12-3 or TRBV12-4 and TRBJ1-5, with D perhaps TRBD1 (6 bases). CDR3 length: 16 amino acids. CDR3 coding DNA: TGTGTCAGCAGTTTCTGGACAGCCAGTGGCAATCAGCCCCAGCATTTT. Translation gives CVSSFWTASGNQPQHF.

The chain joins TRBV6-2 or TRBV6-3 to TRBJ2-1; 9 positions agree with TRBD1. V was pared by 6 bases and J by 4 bases, with 7 bases of the junction left unmatched. The CDR3 is made up of 15 amino acids. Germline values: CDR1 MNHEY, CDR2 SVGEGT. CDR3 bases: TGTGCCAGCAGGGGGACAGGGAACCCTTACAATGAGCAGTTCTTC. This encodes CASRGTGNPYNEQFF.

This clonotype was counted once. The genes are TRBV9 and TRBJ2-1; the match to TRBD2 covers 14 bases. There are 15 residues in the CDR3. V was clipped by 3 bases and J by 8 bases; unmatched bases: 4. Germline V gives CDR1 SGDLS, CDR2 YYNGEE. The CDR3 nucleotides are TGTGCCAGCAGCGGCGGGGGACTAGCGGGGGATGAGCAGTTCTTC. This codes for CASSGGGLAGDEQFF.

This clonotype was recorded a few times. The chain uses TRBV7-9 and TRBJ2-7, with TRBD1 as a possible D gene (6 bases). The germline CDR1 and CDR2 sequences are SEHNR and FQNEAQ (reference sequence). V was clipped by 2 bases and J by 4 bases, with 15 bases between them. The CDR3 runs to 15 residues. CDR3 residues: CASSLISQGPYEQYF. DNA for the CDR3: TGTGCCAGCAGCTTAATTTCCCAGGGGCCATACGAGCAGTACTTC.

In this sample, this clonotype turned up many times. The chain has TRBV6-1 and TRBJ1-1; D is ambiguous. Germline-derived CDR1 and CDR2 are MNHNS and SASEGT. There are 13 residues in the CDR3. Trimming took 2 bases from V and 3 from J, leaving 7 bases between them. The DNA for the CDR3 is TGTGCCAGCAGTGAATTTGGGGACACTGAAGCTTTCTTT. Protein product: CASSEFGDTEAFF.

This rearrangement joins TRBV10-3 to TRBJ2-6; no clear D gene. V lost 7 bases, J lost 0 bases, and 7 bases lay in between. The CDR3 is made up of 14 amino acids. The germline V gene encodes CDR1 ENHRY and CDR2 SYGVKD. The CDR3 coding sequence is TGTGCCATCAAAAGTAACTCTGGGGCCAACGTCCTGACTTTC. Its translation: CAIKSNSGANVLTF.

This clonotype has a count of ten or more. The chain employs TRBV4-1 and TRBJ2-2, with D perhaps matching TRBD1 or TRBD2 (5 bases each). CDR1 is MGHRA and CDR2 is YSYEKL in the germline V gene. The CDR3 runs 16 residues. The ends were cut back, 0 bases at V and 5 bases at J, with 13 bases in the middle. The CDR3 sequence: CASSQEGVGVTGELFF. DNA for the CDR3: TGCGCCAGCAGCCAAGAGGGGGTGGGTGTAACCGGGGAGCTGTTTTTT.

This clonotype has ten or more counts. This sequence joins TRBV7-2 and TRBJ2-1, with 8 bases lining up with TRBD2. V dropped 5 bases and J dropped 1; count of bases not matched to a gene: 10. Germline V gene lookup returns CDR1 SGHTA and CDR2 FQGNSA. The CDR3 runs 17 residues. CDR3 sequence: CASSLQGAGGSYNEQFF. The CDR3 DNA sequence: TGTGCCAGCAGCCTCCAAGGGGCGGGAGGTTCCTACAATGAGCAGTTCTTC.

This clonotype was observed a handful of times. The chain uses TRBV2 and TRBJ1-2; 7 bases match TRBD1. The junction had 3 bases not matched to a gene; V was cut back by 6 bases and J by 5 bases. The germline CDR1 and CDR2 sequences are SNHLY and FYNNEI. The CDR3 covers 12 residues. CDR3 sequence: CASREDRYGYTF. CDR3 nucleotides: TGTGCCAGCAGGGAGGACAGGTATGGCTACACCTTC.

The J gene is TRBJ1-2, the V gene TRBV25-1; a possible D gene is TRBD1 (6 bases). Trimming stripped 7 bases from V and 4 bases from J, with 13 bases between. Germline CDR1 reads MGHDK; CDR2 reads SYGVNS. The CDR3 has 13 residues. This CDR3 is CASTDGTTYGYTF. CDR3 coding DNA: TGTGCCAGCACTGACGGGACAACCTATGGCTACACCTTC.

Ten or more counts support this clonotype. The chain has TRBV6-5 and TRBJ1-1; 7 bases map to TRBD1. CDR1 and CDR2 from the germline V gene are MNHEY and SVGAGI. The V segment lost 0 bases and the J segment 2 bases; nucleotides outside the gene matches: 9. CDR3 size: 17 residues. CDR3 protein: CASSYSGQVLSNTEAFF. In nucleotides, the CDR3 is TGTGCCAGCAGTTACTCCGGACAGGTACTCTCAAACACTGAAGCTTTCTTT.

The V and J genes are TRBV21-1 and TRBJ1-1. TRBV21-1 is assigned pseudogene status. CDR3 length: 15 residues. This CDR3 is CASSLRQLTNTEAFF. The CDR3 DNA reads TGTGCCAGCAGCTTAAGACAGTTAACGAACACTGAAGCTTTCTTT.

A note on this clonotype: A read error may be the cause here, since a much bigger clone is one base away. The genes are TRBV27 and TRBJ2-3; 8 bases agree with TRBD1. Germline V CDR1 and CDR2: MNHEY, SMNVEV (reference sequence). The CDR3 length is 15 residues. Here the CDR3 reads CASGLSPGGRDTQYF. CDR3 bases: TGTGCCAGCGGTTTATCACCAGGGGGCCGTGATACGCAGTATTTT.

This clonotype has ten or more counts. The chain has TRBV10-3 and TRBJ2-4; no firm D call. Between the trimmed V and J ends, which lost 6 bases and 5 bases, there was a span of 8 bases. The germline CDR1 and CDR2 sequences are ENHRY and SYGVKD. This CDR3 spans 12 amino acids. CDR3 sequence reads: CAISANQNIQYF. In DNA, the CDR3 is TGTGCCATCAGCGCAAACCAAAACATTCAGTACTTC.

This clonotype was counted many times. The CDR3 spells CASSPTSRGDSPLHF. The CDR3 coding sequence is TGTGCCAGCAGCCCTACCAGCAGGGGCGATTCACCCCTCCACTTT. The rearrangement uses TRBV7-3 and TRBJ1-6, with D maybe TRBD1 (6 bases). V was clipped by 5 bases and J by 8 bases, with 16 bases between them. Germline-derived CDR1 and CDR2 are SGHTA and FQGTGA. The CDR3 runs to 15 residues.

This clonotype was detected only a few times. V gene TRBV20-1 combines with J gene TRBJ2-7; unclear D gene. The CDR3 contains 11 residues. Per the germline V gene, CDR1 is DFQATT and CDR2 is SNEGSKA (reference sequence). Trimming took off 7 bases at V and 5 bases at J, with 12 bases between the two ends. The CDR3 reads CSVGRTDEQYF. CDR3 in DNA: TGCAGTGTCGGCAGGACGGACGAGCAGTACTTC.